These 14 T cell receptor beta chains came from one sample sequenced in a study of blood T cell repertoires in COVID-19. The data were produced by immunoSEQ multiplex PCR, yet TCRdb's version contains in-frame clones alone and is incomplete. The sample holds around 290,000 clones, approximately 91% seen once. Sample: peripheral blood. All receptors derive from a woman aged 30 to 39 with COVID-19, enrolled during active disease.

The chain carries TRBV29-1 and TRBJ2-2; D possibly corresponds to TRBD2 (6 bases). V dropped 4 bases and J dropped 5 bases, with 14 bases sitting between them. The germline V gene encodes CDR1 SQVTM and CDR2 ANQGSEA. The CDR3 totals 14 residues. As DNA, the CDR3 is TGCAGCGTTGGCGAAGGGGCGGGAACCGGGGAGCTGTTTTTT. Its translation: CSVGEGAGTGELFF.

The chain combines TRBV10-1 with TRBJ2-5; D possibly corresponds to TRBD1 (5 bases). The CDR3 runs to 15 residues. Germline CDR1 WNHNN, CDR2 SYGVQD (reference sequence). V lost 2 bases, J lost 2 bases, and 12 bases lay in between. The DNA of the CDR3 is TGCGCCAGCAGTGAGGGGGCTGGGATACAAGAGACCCAGTACTTC. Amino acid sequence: CASSEGAGIQETQYF.

CDR3 coding DNA: TGCGCCAGCAGTTTGGGGGGACTAGCGGGACTTGATGAGCAGTTCTTC. Its translation is CASSLGGLAGLDEQFF. This sequence joins TRBV23-1 and TRBJ2-1, with TRBD2 matching 13 bases. TRBV23-1 is sorted into the ORF group, with uncertain function. CDR3 size: 16 residues. The V gene end was trimmed by 5 bases and the J gene end by 8 bases; junction bases not matched to a gene: 9.

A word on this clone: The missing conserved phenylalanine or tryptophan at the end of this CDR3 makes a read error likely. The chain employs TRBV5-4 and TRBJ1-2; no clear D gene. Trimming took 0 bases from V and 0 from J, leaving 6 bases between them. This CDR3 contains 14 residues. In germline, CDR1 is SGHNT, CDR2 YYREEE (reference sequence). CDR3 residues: CASSLELANYGYTV. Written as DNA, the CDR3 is TGTGCCAGCAGCTTGGAGCTGGCTAACTATGGCTACACCGTC.

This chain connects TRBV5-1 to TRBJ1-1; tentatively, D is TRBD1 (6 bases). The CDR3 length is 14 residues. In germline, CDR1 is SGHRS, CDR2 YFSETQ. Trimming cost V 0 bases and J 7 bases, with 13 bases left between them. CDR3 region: CASSLDQGLNEAFF. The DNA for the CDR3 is TGCGCCAGCAGCTTGGATCAGGGGCTAAATGAAGCTTTCTTT.

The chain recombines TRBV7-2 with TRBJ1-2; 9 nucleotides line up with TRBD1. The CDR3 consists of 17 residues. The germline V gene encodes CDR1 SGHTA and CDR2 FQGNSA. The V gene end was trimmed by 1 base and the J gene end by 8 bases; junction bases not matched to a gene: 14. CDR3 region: CASSLGGLRDRVSGYTF. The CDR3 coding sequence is TGTGCCAGCAGCTTAGGCGGTCTCCGGGACAGGGTATCCGGCTACACCTTC.

The CDR3 region has the DNA TGTGCCAGCGGTCCGGGACAGTTTAATGAAAAACTGTTTTTT. Amino acid sequence: CASGPGQFNEKLFF. The chain uses TRBV3-1 (or the pseudogene TRBV3-2) and TRBJ1-4; 7 positions agree with TRBD1. The CDR3 sequence is 14 residues long. Trimming at V came to 8 bases and at J to 4 bases, leaving 7 bases not matched to a gene. The germline gives CDR1 LGHDT, CDR2 YNNKEL (reference sequence).

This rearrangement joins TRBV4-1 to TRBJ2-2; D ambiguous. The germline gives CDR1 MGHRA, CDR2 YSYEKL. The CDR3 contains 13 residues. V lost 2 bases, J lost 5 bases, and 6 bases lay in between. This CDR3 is CASSQSLTGELFF. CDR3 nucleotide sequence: TGCGCCAGCAGCCAATCTCTAACCGGGGAGCTGTTTTTT.

The CDR3 spells CATSDTGAGELFF. CDR3 nucleotides: TGTGCCACCAGTGATACAGGGGCCGGGGAGCTGTTTTTT. The rearrangement links TRBV24-1 to TRBJ2-2; the match to TRBD1 covers 7 bases. The CDR3 spans 13 residues. Trimming took 3 bases from V and 6 from J; bases not matched to a gene: 0. Germline V lookup: CDR1 KGHDR, CDR2 SFDVKD.

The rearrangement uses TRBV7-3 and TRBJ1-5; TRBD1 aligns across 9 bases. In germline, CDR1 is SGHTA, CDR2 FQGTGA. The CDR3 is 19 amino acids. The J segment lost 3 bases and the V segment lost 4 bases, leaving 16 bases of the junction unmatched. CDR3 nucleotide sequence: TGTGCCAGCAGCTCCCACCGGGACAGGGAAAAGGGGGACAATCAGCCCCAGCATTTT. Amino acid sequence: CASSSHRDREKGDNQPQHF.

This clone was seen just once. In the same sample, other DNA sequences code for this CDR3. The CDR3 reads CASSLSGANTEAFF. CDR3 DNA: TGTGCCAGCAGTTTATCGGGAGCGAACACTGAAGCTTTCTTT. The chain is built from TRBV27 and TRBJ1-1; no reliable D call. Trimming left V 0 bases short and J 1 base short, with 6 bases between. This CDR3 has 14 residues. Germline loops: CDR1 MNHEY, CDR2 SMNVEV (reference sequence).

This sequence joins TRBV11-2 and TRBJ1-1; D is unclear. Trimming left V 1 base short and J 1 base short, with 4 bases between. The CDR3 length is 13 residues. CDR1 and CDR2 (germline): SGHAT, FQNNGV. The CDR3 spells CASSLGQNTEAFF. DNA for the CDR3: TGTGCCAGCAGCTTAGGACAGAACACTGAAGCTTTCTTT.

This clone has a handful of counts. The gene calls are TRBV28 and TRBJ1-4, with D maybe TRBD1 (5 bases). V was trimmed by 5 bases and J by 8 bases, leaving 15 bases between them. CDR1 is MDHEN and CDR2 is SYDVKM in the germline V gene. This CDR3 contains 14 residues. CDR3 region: CASSRGTSEEKLFF. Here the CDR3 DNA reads TGTGCCAGCAGTCGCGGGACTTCTGAAGAAAAACTGTTTTTT.

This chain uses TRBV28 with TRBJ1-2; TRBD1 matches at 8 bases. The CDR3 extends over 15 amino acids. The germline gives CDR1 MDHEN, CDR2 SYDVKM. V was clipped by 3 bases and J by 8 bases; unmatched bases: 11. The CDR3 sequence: CASSFLQGGVQGYTF. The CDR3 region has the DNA TGTGCCAGCAGTTTTTTACAGGGGGGAGTACAGGGCTACACCTTC.